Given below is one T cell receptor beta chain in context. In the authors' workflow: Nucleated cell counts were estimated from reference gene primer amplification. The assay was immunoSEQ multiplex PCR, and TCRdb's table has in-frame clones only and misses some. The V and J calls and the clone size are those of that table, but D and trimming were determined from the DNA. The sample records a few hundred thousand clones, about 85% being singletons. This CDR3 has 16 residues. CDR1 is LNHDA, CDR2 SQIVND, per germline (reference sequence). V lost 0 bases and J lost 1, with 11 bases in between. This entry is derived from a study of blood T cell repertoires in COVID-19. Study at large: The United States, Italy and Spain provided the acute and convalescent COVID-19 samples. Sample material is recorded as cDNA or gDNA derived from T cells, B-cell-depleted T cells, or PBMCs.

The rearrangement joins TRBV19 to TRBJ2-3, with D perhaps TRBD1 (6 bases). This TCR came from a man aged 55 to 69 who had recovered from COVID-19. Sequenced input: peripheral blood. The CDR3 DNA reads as TGTGCCAGTAGTATAGATTGGGGGCGCGGCACAGATACGCAGTATTTT. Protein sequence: CASSIDWGRGTDTQYF.